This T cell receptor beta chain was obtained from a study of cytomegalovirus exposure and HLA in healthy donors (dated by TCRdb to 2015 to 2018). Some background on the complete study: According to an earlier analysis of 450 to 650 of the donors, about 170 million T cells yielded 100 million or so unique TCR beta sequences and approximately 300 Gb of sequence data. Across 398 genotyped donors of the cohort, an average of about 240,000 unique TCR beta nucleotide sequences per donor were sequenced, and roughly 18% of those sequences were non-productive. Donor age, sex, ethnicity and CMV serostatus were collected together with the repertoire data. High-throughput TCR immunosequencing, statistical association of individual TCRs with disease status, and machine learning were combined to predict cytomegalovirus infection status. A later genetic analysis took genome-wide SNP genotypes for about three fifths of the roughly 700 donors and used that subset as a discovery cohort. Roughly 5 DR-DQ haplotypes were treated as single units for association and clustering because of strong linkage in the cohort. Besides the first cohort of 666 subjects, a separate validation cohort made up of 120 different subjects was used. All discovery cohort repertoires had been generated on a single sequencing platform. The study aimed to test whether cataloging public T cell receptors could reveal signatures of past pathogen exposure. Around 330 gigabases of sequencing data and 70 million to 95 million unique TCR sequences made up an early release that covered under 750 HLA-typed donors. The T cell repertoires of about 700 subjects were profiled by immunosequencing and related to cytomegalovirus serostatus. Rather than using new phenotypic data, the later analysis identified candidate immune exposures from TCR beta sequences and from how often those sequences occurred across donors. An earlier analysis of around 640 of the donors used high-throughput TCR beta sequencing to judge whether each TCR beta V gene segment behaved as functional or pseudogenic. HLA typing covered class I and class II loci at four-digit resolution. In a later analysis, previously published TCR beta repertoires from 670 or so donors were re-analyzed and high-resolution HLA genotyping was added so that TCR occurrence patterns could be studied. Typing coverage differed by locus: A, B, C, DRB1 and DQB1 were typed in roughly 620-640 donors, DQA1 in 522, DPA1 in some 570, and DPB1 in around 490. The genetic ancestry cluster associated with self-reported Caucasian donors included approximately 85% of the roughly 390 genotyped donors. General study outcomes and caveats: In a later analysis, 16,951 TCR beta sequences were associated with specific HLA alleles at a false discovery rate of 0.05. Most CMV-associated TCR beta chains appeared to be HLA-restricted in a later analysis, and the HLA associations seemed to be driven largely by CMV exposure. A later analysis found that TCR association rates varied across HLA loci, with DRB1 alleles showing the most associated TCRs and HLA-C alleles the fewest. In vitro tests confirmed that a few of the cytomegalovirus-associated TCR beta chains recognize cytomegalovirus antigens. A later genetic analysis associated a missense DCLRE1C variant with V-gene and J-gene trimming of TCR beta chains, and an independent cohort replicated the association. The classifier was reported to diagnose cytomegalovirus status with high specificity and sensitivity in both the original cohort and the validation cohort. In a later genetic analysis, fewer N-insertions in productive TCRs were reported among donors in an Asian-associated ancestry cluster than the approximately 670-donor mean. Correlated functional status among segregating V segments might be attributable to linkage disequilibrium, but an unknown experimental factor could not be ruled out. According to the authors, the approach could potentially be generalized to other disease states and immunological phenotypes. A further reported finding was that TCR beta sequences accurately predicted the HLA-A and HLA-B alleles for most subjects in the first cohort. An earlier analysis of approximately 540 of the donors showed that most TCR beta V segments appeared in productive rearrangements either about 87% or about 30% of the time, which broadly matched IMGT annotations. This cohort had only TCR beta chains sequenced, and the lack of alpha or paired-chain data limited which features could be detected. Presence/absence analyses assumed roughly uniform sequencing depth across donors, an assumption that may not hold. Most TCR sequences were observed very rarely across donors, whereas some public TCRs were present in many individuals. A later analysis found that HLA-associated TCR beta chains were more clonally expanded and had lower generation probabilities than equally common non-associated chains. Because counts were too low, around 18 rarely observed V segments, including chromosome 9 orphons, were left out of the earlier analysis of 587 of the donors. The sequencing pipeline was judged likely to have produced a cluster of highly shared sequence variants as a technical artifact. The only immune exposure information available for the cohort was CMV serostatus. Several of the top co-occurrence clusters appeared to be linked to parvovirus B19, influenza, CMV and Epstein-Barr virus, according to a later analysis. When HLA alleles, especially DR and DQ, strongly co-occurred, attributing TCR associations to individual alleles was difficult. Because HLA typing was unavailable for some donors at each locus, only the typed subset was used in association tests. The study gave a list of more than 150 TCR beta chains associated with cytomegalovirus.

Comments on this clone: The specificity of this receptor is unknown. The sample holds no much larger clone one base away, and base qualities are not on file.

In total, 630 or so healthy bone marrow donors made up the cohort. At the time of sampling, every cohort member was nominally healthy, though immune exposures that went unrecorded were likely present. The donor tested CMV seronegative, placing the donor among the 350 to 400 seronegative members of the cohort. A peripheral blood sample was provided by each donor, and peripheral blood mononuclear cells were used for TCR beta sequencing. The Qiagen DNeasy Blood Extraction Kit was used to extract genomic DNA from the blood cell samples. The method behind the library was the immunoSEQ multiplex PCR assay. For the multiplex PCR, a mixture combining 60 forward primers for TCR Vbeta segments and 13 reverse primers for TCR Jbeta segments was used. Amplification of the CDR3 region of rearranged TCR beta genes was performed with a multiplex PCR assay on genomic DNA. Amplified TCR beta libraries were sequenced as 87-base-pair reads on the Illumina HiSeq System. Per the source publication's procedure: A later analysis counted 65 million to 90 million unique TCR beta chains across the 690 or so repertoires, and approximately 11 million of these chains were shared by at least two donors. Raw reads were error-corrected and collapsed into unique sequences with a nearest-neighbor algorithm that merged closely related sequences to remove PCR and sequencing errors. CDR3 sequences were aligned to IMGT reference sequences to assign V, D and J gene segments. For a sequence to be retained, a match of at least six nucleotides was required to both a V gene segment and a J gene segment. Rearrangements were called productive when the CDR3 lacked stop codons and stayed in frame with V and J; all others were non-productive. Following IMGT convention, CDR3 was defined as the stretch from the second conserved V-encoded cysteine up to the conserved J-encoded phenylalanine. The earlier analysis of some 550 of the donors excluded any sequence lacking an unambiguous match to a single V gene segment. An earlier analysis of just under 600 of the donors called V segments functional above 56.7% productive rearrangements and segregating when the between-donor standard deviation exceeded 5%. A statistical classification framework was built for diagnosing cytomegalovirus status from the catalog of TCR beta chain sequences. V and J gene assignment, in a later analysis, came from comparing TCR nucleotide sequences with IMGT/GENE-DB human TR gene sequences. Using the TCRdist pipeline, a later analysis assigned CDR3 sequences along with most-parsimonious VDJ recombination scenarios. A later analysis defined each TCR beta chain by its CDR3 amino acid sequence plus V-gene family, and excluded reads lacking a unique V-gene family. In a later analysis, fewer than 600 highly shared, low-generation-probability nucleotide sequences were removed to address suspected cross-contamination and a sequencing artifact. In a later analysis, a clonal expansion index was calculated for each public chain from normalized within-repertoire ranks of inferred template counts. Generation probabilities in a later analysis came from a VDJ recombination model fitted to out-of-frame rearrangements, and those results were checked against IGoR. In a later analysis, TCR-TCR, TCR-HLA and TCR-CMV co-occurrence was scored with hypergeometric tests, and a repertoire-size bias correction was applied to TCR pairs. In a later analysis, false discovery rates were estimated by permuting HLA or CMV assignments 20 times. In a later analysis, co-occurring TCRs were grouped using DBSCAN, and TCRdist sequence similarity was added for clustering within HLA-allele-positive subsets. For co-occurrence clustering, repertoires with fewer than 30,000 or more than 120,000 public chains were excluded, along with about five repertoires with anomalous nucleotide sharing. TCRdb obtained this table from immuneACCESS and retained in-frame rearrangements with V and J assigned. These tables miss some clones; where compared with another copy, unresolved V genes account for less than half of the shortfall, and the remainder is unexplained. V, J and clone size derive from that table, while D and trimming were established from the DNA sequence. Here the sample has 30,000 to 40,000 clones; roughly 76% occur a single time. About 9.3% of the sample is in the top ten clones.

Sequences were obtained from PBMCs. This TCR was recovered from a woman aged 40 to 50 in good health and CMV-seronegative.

The CDR3 protein: CASSQGGTGGNEQFF. The DNA is TGTGCCAGCAGCCAAGGTGGGACAGGGGGGAATGAGCAGTTCTTC. This sequence uses TRBV4-2 and TRBJ2-1; 11 bases in the middle match TRBD1. The V end gives up 1 base and the J end 7 bases, leaving 3 bases in the junction not matched to a gene. The germline V gene gives CDR1 as LGHNA and CDR2 as YNFKEQ. The CDR3 covers 15 residues, taking in both the cysteine and the phenylalanine. Solely the CDR3 DNA is kept, with 45 bases framed from the first base.